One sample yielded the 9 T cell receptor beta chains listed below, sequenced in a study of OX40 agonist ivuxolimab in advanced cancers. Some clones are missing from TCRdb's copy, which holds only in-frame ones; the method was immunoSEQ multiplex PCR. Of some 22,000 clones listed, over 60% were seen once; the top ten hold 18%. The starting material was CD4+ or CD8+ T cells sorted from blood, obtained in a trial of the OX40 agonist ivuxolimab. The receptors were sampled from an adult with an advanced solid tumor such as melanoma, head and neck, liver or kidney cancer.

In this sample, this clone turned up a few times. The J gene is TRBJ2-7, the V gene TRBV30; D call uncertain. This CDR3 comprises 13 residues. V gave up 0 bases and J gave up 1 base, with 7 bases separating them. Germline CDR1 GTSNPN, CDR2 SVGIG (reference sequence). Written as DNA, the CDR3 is TGTGCCTGGAGTGTAGACCAGTCCTACGAGCAGTACTTC. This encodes CAWSVDQSYEQYF. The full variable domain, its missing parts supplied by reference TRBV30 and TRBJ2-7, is SQTIHQWPATLVQPVGSPLSLECTVEGTSNPNLYWYRQAAGRGLQLLFYSVGIGQISSEVPQNLSASRPQDRQFILSSKKLLLSDSGFYLCAWSVDQSYEQYFGPGTRLTVT.

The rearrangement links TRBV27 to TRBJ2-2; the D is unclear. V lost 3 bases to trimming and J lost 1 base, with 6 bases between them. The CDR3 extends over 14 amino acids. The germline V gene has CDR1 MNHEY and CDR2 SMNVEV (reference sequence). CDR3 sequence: CASSFNMNTGELFF. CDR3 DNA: TGTGCCAGCAGTTTTAACATGAACACCGGGGAGCTGTTTTTT.

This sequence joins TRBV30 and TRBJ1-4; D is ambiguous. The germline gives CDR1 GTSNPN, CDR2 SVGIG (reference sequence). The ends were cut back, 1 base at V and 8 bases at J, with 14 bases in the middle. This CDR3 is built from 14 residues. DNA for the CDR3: TGTGCCTGGAGTGAAGGGCCCAAAGAGGAAAAACTGTTTTTT. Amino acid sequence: CAWSEGPKEEKLFF.

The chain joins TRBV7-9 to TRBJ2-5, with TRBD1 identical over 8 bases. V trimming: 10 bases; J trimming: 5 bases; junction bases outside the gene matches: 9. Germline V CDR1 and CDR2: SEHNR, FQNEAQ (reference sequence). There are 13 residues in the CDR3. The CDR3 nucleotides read TGTGCCATCCAGGACAGGGATGAGGAGACCCAGTACTTC. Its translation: CAIQDRDEETQYF.

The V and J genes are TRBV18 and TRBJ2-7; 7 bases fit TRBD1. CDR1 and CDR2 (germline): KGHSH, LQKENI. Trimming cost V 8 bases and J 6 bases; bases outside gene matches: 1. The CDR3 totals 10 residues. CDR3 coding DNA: TGTGCCAGCGCAGGGGGCGAGCAGTACTTC. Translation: CASAGGEQYF.

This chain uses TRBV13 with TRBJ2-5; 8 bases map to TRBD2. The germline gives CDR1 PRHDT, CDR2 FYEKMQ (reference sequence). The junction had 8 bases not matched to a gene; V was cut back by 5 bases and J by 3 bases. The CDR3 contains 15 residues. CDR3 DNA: TGTGCCAGCAGCCCCACAGGAGCGGGGGAAGAGACCCAGTACTTC. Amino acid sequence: CASSPTGAGEETQYF.

CDR3 residues: CASSFWGRGTEAFF. CDR3 coding DNA: TGTGCCAGCAGCTTTTGGGGGCGAGGGACTGAAGCTTTCTTT. The V and J genes are TRBV11-3 and TRBJ1-1, with D perhaps matching TRBD1 (6 bases). CDR3 length equals 14 residues. The germline V gene has CDR1 SGHNT and CDR2 YENEEA. Trimming cost V 3 bases and J 5 bases, with 13 bases left between them.

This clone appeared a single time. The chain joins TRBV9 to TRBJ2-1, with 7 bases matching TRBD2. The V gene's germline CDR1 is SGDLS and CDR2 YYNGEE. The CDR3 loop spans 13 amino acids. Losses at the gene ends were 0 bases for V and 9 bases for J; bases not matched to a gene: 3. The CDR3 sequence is CASSVDGGIEQFF. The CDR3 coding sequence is TGTGCCAGCAGCGTAGACGGGGGGATTGAGCAGTTCTTC.

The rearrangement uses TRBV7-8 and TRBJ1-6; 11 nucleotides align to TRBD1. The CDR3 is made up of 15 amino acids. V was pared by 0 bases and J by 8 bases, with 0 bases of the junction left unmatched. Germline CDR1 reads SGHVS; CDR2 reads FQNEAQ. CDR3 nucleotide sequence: TGTGCCAGCAGCTTAGCGGGACAGGGGGATTCACCCCTCCACTTT. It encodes CASSLAGQGDSPLHF.